This entry lists 3 T cell receptor beta chains sequenced from one sample in a study of PD-1 blockade in classical Hodgkin lymphoma. TCRdb's table, derived via immunoSEQ multiplex PCR, lists solely in-frame clones and lacks some. The sample holds some 53,000 clones; approximately 89% are singletons and the top ten take around 7.1%. Time point specified: cycle 4 day 1 (C4D1), after more than five weeks of nivolumab. Relapses following autologous stem cell transplantation were seen in all patients, with brentuximab vedotin exposure varying. The specimen comprised peripheral blood mononuclear cells (PBMCs), sampled before the fourth cycle of nivolumab. These TCRs come from a human donor with classical Hodgkin lymphoma.

The chain joins TRBV6-5 to TRBJ1-1; D gene uncertain. Trimming stripped 6 bases from V and 1 base from J, with 9 bases between. Looked up from germline, CDR1 is MNHEY and CDR2 is SVGAGI. CDR3 length equals 13 residues. The CDR3 region is CASRLTTNTEAFF. The CDR3 DNA sequence: TGTGCCAGCAGGCTCACAACGAACACTGAAGCTTTCTTT.

This clone was counted once. This chain joins TRBV27 and TRBJ2-5, with 7 bases lining up with TRBD1. CDR1 MNHEY and CDR2 SMNVEV come from the germline V gene (reference sequence). The V segment lost 2 bases and the J segment 1 base; nucleotides outside the gene matches: 4. This CDR3 has 15 amino acids. The CDR3 DNA reads as TGTGCCAGCAGTTTAGCGGCAGGGGGCCAAGAGACCCAGTACTTC. Translation gives CASSLAAGGQETQYF.

The V call is TRBV15, the J call TRBJ2-6; D gene unclear. V was cut by 2 bases and J by 0 bases, with 5 bases left in between. This CDR3 is 15 amino acids long. Germline loops: CDR1 LNHNV, CDR2 YYDKDF (reference sequence). CDR3 sequence reads: CATSRRVSGANVLTF. DNA for the CDR3: TGTGCCACCAGCAGACGGGTCTCTGGGGCCAACGTCCTGACTTTC.